Following are 13 T cell receptor beta chains from one sample sequenced in a study of blood T cell repertoires in COVID-19. The table came from immunoSEQ multiplex PCR; TCRdb's copy has only in-frame clones and leaves some out. The sample includes 100,000 or so clones, approximately 86% of them seen just once. The sample taken for sequencing was peripheral blood. The receptors shown here come from a man aged 55-75 years with acute or convalescent COVID-19.

This sequence joins TRBV27 and TRBJ2-1, with TRBD2 matching over 8 bases. J gave up 5 bases and V 7 bases, and 13 bases lay outside the gene matches. CDR1 is MNHEY, CDR2 SMNVEV, per germline (reference sequence). The CDR3 has 16 residues. CDR3 residues: CASTTMGLGPHNEQFF. CDR3 DNA: TGTGCCAGCACCACCATGGGACTAGGGCCTCACAATGAGCAGTTCTTC.

The rearrangement links TRBV12-3 or TRBV12-4 to TRBJ1-1; unclear D gene. The CDR3 is made up of 11 amino acids. Trimming shortened V by 10 bases and J by 5 bases, and 11 bases separated the two germline ends. The CDR3 sequence: CATSEKTEAFF. The CDR3 DNA reads as TGTGCCACCTCGGAGAAGACTGAAGCTTTCTTT.

J is TRBJ1-2 and V is TRBV28; D is unresolved. V shed 10 bases and J shed 5 bases, with 14 bases lying between them. Germline values: CDR1 MDHEN, CDR2 SYDVKM. The CDR3 runs to 12 residues. This CDR3 reads CAIRTEMYGYTF. The DNA for the CDR3 is TGTGCCATCAGGACGGAGATGTATGGCTACACCTTC.

The chain employs TRBV6-5 and TRBJ2-3, with D perhaps matching TRBD2 (5 bases). Looked up from germline, CDR1 is MNHEY and CDR2 is SVGAGI. This CDR3 spans 14 amino acids. The germline V and J ends were trimmed by 7 bases and 1 base, with 12 bases remaining between them. This CDR3 reads CASMVVRGTDTQYF. The CDR3 coding sequence is TGTGCCAGCATGGTCGTGCGGGGCACAGATACGCAGTATTTT.

The chain is built from TRBV5-1 and TRBJ1-3; the D is unclear. Trimming removed 4 bases at V and 0 bases at J, with 11 bases between. Germline assignment: CDR1 SGHRS and CDR2 YFSETQ. This CDR3 has 15 amino acids. This chain's CDR3 is CASSGPKSSGNTIYF. In DNA, the CDR3 is TGCGCCAGCAGCGGCCCAAAAAGCTCTGGAAACACCATATATTTT.

The chain joins TRBV12-5 to TRBJ2-1, with TRBD2 identical over 10 bases. The germline V gene encodes CDR1 LGHNT and CDR2 FRNRAP. Trimming cost V 1 base and J 7 bases; bases outside gene matches: 4. The length of the CDR3 is 15 residues. The CDR3 sequence is CASGLASGRGNEQFF. CDR3 coding DNA: TGTGCTAGTGGTTTGGCTAGCGGGAGAGGGAATGAGCAGTTCTTC.

The chain has TRBV5-1 and TRBJ2-2, with TRBD2 as a possible D gene (6 bases). Trimming left V 0 bases short and J 5 bases short, with 17 bases between. Germline V gene lookup returns CDR1 SGHRS and CDR2 YFSETQ. This CDR3 contains 17 residues. CDR3: CASSLAAGGEKTGELFF. The CDR3 DNA reads as TGCGCCAGCAGCTTGGCCGCCGGGGGAGAGAAGACCGGGGAGCTGTTTTTT.

The V gene is TRBV5-1, the J gene TRBJ2-1; D ambiguous. Trimming took off 1 base at V and 0 bases at J, with 8 bases between the two ends. Per the germline V gene, CDR1 is SGHRS and CDR2 is YFSETQ. There are 15 residues in the CDR3. CDR3 sequence: CASSLRRSSYNEQFF. In DNA form, the CDR3 reads TGCGCCAGCAGCTTGAGGAGAAGCTCCTACAATGAGCAGTTCTTC. The whole variable domain, remainder taken from reference TRBV5-1 and TRBJ2-1, is KAGVTQTPRYLIKTRGQQVTLSCSPISGHRSVSWYQQTPGQGLQFLFEYFSETQRNKGNFPGRFSGRQFSNSRSEMNVSTLELGDSALYLCASSLRRSSYNEQFFGPGTRLTVL.

This rearrangement joins TRBV9 to TRBJ2-3, with D possibly TRBD2 on 6 matching bases. The CDR3 extends over 16 amino acids. V gave up 1 base and J gave up 2 bases, with 14 bases separating them. Germline CDR1 and CDR2: SGDLS and YYNGEE. The CDR3 bases are TGTGCCAGCAGCGTATGGGACTCTCCTGCCACAGATACGCAGTATTTT. As protein: CASSVWDSPATDTQYF.

This clone was observed once. This chain uses TRBV6-5 with TRBJ1-6; TRBD1 is a possible D gene (6 bases). CDR3 size: 14 residues. CDR1 MNHEY and CDR2 SVGAGI come from the germline V gene. The ends were cut back, 11 bases at V and 5 bases at J, with 16 bases in the middle. The CDR3 region has the DNA TGTGCCGTATACAGGGACCTTAATAATTCACCCCTCCACTTT. This gives the protein CAVYRDLNNSPLHF.

This CDR3 is CAISETVGNTEAFF. The CDR3 nucleotides read TGTGCCATCAGTGAGACTGTCGGGAACACTGAAGCTTTCTTT. The gene calls are TRBV10-3 and TRBJ1-1; D is undetermined. The CDR3 has 14 residues. V was shortened by 2 bases and J by 1 base, with 8 bases between the two germline ends. Germline V CDR1 and CDR2: ENHRY, SYGVKD.

The V call is TRBV11-2, the J call TRBJ2-1; 10 positions match TRBD2. Per germline, CDR1 SGHAT and CDR2 FQNNGV. Trimming took 4 bases from V and 6 from J; bases not matched to a gene: 9. The CDR3 runs to 16 residues. The CDR3 protein is CASSYYSGRAGNEQFF. Written as DNA, the CDR3 is TGTGCCAGCAGCTACTACAGCGGGAGGGCCGGCAATGAGCAGTTCTTC.

The CDR3 loop reads CASSLGTSGRDNEQFF. As DNA, the CDR3 is TGTGCCAGCAGCTTAGGGACTAGCGGGAGGGACAATGAGCAGTTCTTC. This chain joins TRBV5-4 and TRBJ2-1; the match to TRBD2 covers 16 bases. The germline V gene has CDR1 SGHNT and CDR2 YYREEE (reference sequence). After removal of 2 bases from V and 5 bases from J, the junction contained 1 base not matched to a gene. There are 16 residues in the CDR3.